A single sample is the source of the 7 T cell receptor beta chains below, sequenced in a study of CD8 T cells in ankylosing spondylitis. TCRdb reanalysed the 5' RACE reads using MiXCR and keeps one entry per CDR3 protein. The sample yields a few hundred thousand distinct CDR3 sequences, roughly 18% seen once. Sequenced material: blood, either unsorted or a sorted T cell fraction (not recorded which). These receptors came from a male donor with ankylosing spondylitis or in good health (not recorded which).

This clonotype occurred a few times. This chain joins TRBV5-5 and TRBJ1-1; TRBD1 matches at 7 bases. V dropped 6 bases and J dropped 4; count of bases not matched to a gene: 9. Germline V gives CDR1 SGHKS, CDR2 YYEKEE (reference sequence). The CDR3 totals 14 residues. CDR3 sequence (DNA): TGTGCCAGCAACCCGACAGGGTTTGGCACTGAAGCTTTCTTT. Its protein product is CASNPTGFGTEAFF.

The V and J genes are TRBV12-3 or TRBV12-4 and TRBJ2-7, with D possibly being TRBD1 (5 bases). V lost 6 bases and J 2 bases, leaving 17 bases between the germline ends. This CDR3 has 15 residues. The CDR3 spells CASSLGQGGAYEQYF. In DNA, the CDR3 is TGTGCCAGCAGCCTAGGGCAGGGCGGCGCCTACGAGCAGTACTTC.

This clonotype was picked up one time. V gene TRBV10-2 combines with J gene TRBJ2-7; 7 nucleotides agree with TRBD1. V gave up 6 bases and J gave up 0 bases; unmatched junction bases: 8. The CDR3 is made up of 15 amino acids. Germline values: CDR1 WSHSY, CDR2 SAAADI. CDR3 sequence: CASRERGLSSYEQYF. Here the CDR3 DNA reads TGCGCCAGCAGAGAAAGGGGGCTTAGCTCCTACGAGCAGTACTTC.

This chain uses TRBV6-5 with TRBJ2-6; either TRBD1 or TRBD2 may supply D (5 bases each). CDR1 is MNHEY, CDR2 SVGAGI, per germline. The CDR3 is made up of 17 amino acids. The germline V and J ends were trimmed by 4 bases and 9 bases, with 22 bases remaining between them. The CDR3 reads CASSSDRDGGPGNVLTF. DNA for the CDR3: TGTGCCAGCAGTTCTGACCGGGACGGTGGGCCTGGCAACGTCCTGACTTTC.

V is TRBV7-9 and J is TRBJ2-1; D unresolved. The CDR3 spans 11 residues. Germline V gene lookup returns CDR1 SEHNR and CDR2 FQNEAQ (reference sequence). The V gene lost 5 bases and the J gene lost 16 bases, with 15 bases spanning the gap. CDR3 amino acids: CASSPPDFIFF. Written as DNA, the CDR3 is TGTGCCAGCAGCCCCCCCGACTTTATATTCTTC.

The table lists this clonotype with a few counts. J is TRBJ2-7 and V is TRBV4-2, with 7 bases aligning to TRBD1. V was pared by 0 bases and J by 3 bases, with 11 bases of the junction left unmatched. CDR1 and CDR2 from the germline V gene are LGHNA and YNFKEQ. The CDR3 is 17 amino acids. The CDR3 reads CASSQDPPRTGYYEQYF. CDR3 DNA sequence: TGTGCCAGCAGCCAAGATCCCCCCCGGACAGGCTACTACGAGCAGTACTTC.

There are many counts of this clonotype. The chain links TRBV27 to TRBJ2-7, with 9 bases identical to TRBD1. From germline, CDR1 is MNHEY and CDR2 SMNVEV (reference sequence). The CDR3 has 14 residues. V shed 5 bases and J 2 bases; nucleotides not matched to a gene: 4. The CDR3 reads CASSRTGAPYEQYF. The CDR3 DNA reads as TGTGCCAGCAGTCGGACAGGGGCCCCCTACGAGCAGTACTTC.